This TCR beta chain stems from a study of PD-L1 blockade in urothelial cancer. Study context: Blood was evaluated 3 weeks (second dose) and 6 weeks after therapy began.

The CDR3 has 12 amino acids. J was trimmed by 7 bases and V by 6 bases; bases with no gene match: 2. CDR1 MDHEN and CDR2 SYDVKM come from the germline V gene. Produced via immunoSEQ multiplex PCR; TCRdb's table is partial and in-frame only. The profile shows some 76,000 clones, about 89% of them singletons. The chain couples TRBV28 to TRBJ1-2, with 10 bases that match TRBD1. The TCR originated in a man aged 55 to 69 with urothelial cancer. The material sequenced was PBMCs, taken around atezolizumab (anti-PD-L1) treatment. DNA of the CDR3: TGTGCCAGCAGGACAGGGGGCTCTGGCTACACCTTC. It encodes CASRTGGSGYTF.